The T cell receptor beta chain under discussion was sequenced for a study of blood T cell repertoires in COVID-19. The junction had 9 bases not matched to a gene; V was cut back by 0 bases and J by 2 bases. The length of the CDR3 is 18 residues. Germline V gene data show CDR1 as LGHNA and CDR2 as YSLEER. Libraries were prepared by immunoSEQ multiplex PCR; TCRdb keeps only in-frame clonotypes and omits some of them. The sample contains 70,000 or so clones, about 88% of which appear only once. V is TRBV4-3 and J is TRBJ2-7; 11 bases match TRBD2. The receptor's source is a human donor in a cohort sampled during active COVID-19. The sample taken for sequencing was peripheral blood. The CDR3 region has the DNA TGCGCCAGCAGCCAAGACTATGGGCTAGCGGGAGGTACCTACGAGCAGTACTTC. It specifies CASSQDYGLAGGTYEQYF.